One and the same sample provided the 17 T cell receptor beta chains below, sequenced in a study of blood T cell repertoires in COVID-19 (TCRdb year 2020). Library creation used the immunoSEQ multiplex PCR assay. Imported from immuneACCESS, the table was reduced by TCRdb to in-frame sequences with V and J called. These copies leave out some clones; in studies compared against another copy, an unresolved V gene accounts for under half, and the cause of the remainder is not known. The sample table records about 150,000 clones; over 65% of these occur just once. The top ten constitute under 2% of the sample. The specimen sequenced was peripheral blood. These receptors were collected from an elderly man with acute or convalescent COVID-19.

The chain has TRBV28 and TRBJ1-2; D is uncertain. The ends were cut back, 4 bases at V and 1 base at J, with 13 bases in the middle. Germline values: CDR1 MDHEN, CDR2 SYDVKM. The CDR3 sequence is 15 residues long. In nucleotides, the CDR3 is TGTGCCAGCAGTTCGGCGGGCGAGTATAACTATGGCTACACCTTC. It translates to CASSSAGEYNYGYTF.

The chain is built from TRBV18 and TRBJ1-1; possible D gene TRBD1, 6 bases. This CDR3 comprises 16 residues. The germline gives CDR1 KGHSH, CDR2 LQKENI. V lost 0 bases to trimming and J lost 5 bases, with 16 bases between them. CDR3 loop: CASSPPEVGRGTEAFF. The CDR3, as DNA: TGTGCCAGCTCACCACCGGAGGTCGGGAGGGGGACTGAAGCTTTCTTT.

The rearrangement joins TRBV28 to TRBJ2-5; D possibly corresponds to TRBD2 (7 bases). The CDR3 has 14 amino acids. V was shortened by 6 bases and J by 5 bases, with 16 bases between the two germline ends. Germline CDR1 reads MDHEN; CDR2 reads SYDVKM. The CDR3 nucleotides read TGTGCCAGCAGCACCTGGGGGGGCTCGGAGACCCAGTACTTC. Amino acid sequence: CASSTWGGSETQYF.

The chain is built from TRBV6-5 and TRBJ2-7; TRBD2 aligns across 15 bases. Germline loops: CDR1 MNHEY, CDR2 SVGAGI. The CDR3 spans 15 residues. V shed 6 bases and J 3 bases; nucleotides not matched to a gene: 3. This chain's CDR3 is CASRGTSGGFYEQYF. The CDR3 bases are TGTGCCAGCAGGGGGACTAGCGGGGGGTTCTACGAGCAGTACTTC.

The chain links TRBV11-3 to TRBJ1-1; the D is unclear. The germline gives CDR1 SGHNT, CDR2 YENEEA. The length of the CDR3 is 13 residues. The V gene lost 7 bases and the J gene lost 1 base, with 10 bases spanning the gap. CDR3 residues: CASNNPPNTEAFF. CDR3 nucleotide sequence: TGTGCCAGCAACAACCCCCCGAACACTGAAGCTTTCTTT.

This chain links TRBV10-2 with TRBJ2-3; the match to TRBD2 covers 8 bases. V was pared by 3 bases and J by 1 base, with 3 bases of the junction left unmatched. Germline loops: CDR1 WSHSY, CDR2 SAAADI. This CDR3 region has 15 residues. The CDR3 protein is CASSDSGGRTDTQYF. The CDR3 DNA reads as TGCGCCAGCAGTGACTCGGGGGGGCGCACAGATACGCAGTATTTT.

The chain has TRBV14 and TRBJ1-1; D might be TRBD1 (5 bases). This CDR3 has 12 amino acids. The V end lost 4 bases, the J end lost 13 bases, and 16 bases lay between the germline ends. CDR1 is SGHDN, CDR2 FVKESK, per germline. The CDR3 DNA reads TGTGCCAGCAGCCCGGGGGGGTTCGAGGATTTCTTT. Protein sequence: CASSPGGFEDFF.

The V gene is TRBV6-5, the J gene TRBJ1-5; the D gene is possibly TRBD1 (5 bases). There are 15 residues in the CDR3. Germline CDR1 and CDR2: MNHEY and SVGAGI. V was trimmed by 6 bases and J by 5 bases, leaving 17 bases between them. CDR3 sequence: CASSSSPGGDQPQHF. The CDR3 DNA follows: TGTGCCAGCAGCTCCTCCCCGGGGGGGGATCAGCCCCAGCATTTT.

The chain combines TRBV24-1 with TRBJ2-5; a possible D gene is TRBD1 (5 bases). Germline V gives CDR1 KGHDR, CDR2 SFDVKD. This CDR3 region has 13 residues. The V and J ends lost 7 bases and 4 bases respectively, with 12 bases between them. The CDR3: CATRGAGPETQYF. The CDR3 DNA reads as TGTGCCACCAGGGGCGCAGGGCCAGAGACCCAGTACTTC.

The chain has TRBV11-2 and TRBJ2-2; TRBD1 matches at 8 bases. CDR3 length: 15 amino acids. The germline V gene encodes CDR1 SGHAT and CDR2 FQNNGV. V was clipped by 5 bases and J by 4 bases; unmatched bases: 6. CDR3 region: CASSTGTGFTGELFF. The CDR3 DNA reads TGTGCCAGCAGCACCGGGACAGGCTTCACCGGGGAGCTGTTTTTT.

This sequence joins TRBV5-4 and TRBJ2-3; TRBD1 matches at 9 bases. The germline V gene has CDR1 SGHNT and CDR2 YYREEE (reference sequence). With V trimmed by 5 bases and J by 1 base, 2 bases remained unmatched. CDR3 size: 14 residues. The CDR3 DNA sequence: TGTGCCAGCAGTTGGACAGGGGGCACAGATACGCAGTATTTT. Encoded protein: CASSWTGGTDTQYF.

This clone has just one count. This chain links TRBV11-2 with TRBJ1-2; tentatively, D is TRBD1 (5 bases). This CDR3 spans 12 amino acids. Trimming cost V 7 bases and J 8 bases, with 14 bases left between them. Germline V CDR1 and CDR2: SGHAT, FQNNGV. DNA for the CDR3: TGTGCCAGCACTAGTGGGGGGGACGGCTACACCTTC. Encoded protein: CASTSGGDGYTF. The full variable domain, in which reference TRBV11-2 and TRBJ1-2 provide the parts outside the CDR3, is EAGVAQSPRYKIIEKRQSVAFWCNPISGHATLYWYQQILGQGPKLLIQFQNNGVVDDSQLPKDRFSAERLKGVDSTLKIQPAKLEDSAVYLCASTSGGDGYTFGSGTRLTVV.

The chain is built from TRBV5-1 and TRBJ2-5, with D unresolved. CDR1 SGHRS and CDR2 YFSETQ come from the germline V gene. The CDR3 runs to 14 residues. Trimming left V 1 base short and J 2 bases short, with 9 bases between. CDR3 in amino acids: CASSLKTTQETQYF. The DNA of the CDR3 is TGCGCCAGCAGCTTGAAGACAACGCAAGAGACCCAGTACTTC.

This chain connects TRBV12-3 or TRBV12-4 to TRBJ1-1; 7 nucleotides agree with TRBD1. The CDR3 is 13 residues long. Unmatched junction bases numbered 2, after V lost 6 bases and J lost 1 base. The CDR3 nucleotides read TGTGCCAGCAGGGGGACAGCGAACACTGAAGCTTTCTTT. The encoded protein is CASRGTANTEAFF.

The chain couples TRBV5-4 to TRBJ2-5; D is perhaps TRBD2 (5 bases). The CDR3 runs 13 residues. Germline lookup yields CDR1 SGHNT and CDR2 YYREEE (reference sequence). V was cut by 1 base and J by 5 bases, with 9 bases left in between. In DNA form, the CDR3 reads TGTGCCAGCAGCTTGCCGGGGATGGAGACCCAGTACTTC. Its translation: CASSLPGMETQYF. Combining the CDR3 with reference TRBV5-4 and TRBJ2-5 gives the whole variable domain ETGVTQSPTHLIKTRGQQVTLRCSSQSGHNTVSWYQQALGQGPQFIFQYYREEENGRGNFPPRFSGLQFPNYSSELNVNALELDDSALYLCASSLPGMETQYFGPGTRLLVL.

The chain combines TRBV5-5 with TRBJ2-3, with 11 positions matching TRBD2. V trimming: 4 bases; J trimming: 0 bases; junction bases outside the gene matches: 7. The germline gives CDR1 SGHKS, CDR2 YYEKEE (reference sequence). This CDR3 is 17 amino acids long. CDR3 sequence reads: CASSILSGGASTDTQYF. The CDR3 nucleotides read TGTGCCAGCAGCATCCTTAGCGGGGGGGCTAGCACAGATACGCAGTATTTT.

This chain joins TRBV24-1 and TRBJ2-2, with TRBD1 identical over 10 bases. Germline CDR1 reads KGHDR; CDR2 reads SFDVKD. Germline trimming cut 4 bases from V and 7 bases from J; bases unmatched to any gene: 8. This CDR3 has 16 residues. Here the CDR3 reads CATSEPGQGRGGELFF. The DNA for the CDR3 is TGTGCCACCAGTGAACCGGGACAGGGGAGAGGCGGGGAGCTGTTTTTT.